These 14 T cell receptor beta chains share one sample of origin, sequenced in a study of neurological immune-mediated disorders. One entry per CDR3 protein, called by TCRdb with MiXCR from the 5' RACE reads. The sample lists more than 40,000 distinct CDR3 sequences; approximately 14% were seen once. Material for sequencing was CD4+ T cells from blood. Receptors originate from a woman aged 55 to 70 with HTLV-1-associated myelopathy (HAM/TSP).

This chain connects TRBV6-6 to TRBJ2-6, with D unclear. Looked up from germline, CDR1 is MNHNY and CDR2 is SVGAGI (reference sequence). V lost 3 bases to trimming and J lost 9 bases, with 9 bases between them. This CDR3 region has 13 residues. CDR3 sequence reads: CASSYSGDNVLTF. CDR3 nucleotides: TGTGCCAGCAGTTATTCTGGAGACAACGTCCTGACTTTC.

Many counts were recorded for this clonotype. The V gene is TRBV10-3, the J gene TRBJ2-7; the D is unclear. The V end was cut by 7 bases, the J end by 6 bases, with 16 bases between. CDR3 length: 13 residues. CDR1 is ENHRY, CDR2 SYGVKD, per germline. The CDR3 DNA is TGTGCCATCATGGGCCAGCCCGCTGGCGAGCAGTACTTC. This codes for CAIMGQPAGEQYF.

The chain is built from TRBV4-3 and TRBJ1-2; D not resolved. The CDR3 contains 16 residues. Between the trimmed V and J ends, which lost 5 bases and 0 bases, there was a span of 16 bases. Germline lookup yields CDR1 LGHNA and CDR2 YSLEER. The CDR3 reads CASSLRSGDANYGYTF. The CDR3 DNA sequence: TGCGCCAGCAGCTTGAGATCCGGCGATGCTAACTATGGCTACACCTTC.

This clonotype was detected a few times. The chain uses TRBV30 and TRBJ1-5; no firm D call. This CDR3 has 14 residues. The V gene lost 1 base and the J gene lost 1 base, with 8 bases spanning the gap. The germline CDR1 and CDR2 sequences are GTSNPN and SVGIG (reference sequence). The CDR3 DNA follows: TGTGCCTGGAGTGGCTTTCAGAGCAATCAGCCCCAGCATTTT. It translates to CAWSGFQSNQPQHF.

This clonotype was seen repeatedly, ten times or more. The J gene is TRBJ2-1, the V gene TRBV7-9, with 10 bases aligning to TRBD2. CDR1 SEHNR and CDR2 FQNEAQ come from the germline V gene (reference sequence). Trimming cost V 5 bases and J 4 bases; bases outside gene matches: 8. The length of the CDR3 is 16 residues. In DNA form, the CDR3 reads TGTGCCAGCAGCCTATCCTCTAGCGGGGGTTACAATGAGCAGTTCTTC. Its protein is CASSLSSSGGYNEQFF.

About this clonotype itself: Possible read error: a much larger clone is one base away. This chain links TRBV20-1 with TRBJ2-7, with TRBD1 matching over 9 bases. The CDR3 loop spans 14 amino acids. CDR1 is DFQATT, CDR2 SNEGSKA, per germline (reference sequence). The DNA of the CDR3 is TGCAGTGCTCACAGGGGGCTGGGCTCCTACGAGAAGTACTTC. Translating it yields CSAHRGLGSYEKYF.

Worth noting for this clonotype: The CDR3 end shows no conserved phenylalanine or tryptophan, and so a read error is likely. The rearrangement links TRBV5-1 to TRBJ2-7; D uncertain. V shed 0 bases and J shed 5 bases, with 15 bases lying between them. Germline loops: CDR1 SGHRS, CDR2 YFSETQ. The length of the CDR3 is 15 residues. CDR3 loop: CASSLEVRVRDEQYL. The CDR3 DNA sequence: TGCGCCAGCAGCTTGGAGGTAAGGGTACGGGACGAGCAGTACTTA.

This clonotype has ten or more counts. The V gene is TRBV5-1, the J gene TRBJ2-1, with D possibly called TRBD1 or TRBD2 (5 bases each). The germline V gene has CDR1 SGHRS and CDR2 YFSETQ. Trimming took off 3 bases at V and 2 bases at J, with 18 bases between the two ends. This CDR3 region has 17 residues. For the CDR3, the DNA is TGCGCCAGCAGCTCCGGGACCTCCACCGGGCCCTACAATGAGCAGTTCTTC. Protein sequence: CASSSGTSTGPYNEQFF.

This clonotype was seen repeatedly, ten times or more. The V and J genes are TRBV5-6 and TRBJ2-3, with TRBD1 matching 9 bases. Germline loops: CDR1 SGHDT, CDR2 YYEEEE. Trimming removed 3 bases from V and 3 bases from J; junction bases left unmatched: 8. This CDR3 has 16 residues. The CDR3 nucleotides read TGTGCCAGCAGCTCGCCGGGACAGGGATTTACAGATACGCAGTATTTT. Protein: CASSSPGQGFTDTQYF.

There are many counts of this clonotype. CDR3 in DNA: TGCAGTGCTAGCAGGCAGATAGCCTACGAGCAGTACTTC. Its protein product is CSASRQIAYEQYF. This chain connects TRBV20-1 to TRBJ2-7; D unresolved. Germline CDR1 DFQATT, CDR2 SNEGSKA (reference sequence). This CDR3 region has 13 residues. V lost 3 bases, J lost 2 bases, and 11 bases lay in between.

This clonotype was seen repeatedly, ten times or more. This rearrangement joins TRBV27 to TRBJ2-1; D possibly corresponds to TRBD2 (6 bases). The germline V gene has CDR1 MNHEY and CDR2 SMNVEV (reference sequence). Deletions cut 5 bases from V and 0 bases from J, with 14 bases between. The CDR3 runs to 16 residues. The CDR3 spells CASSRDLLSSYNEQFF. In DNA form, the CDR3 reads TGTGCCAGCAGTCGGGACTTGCTGAGCTCCTACAATGAGCAGTTCTTC.

This clonotype came up many times. The chain recombines TRBV21-1 with TRBJ2-1. TRBV21-1 is a recognized pseudogene. The CDR3 loop spans 15 amino acids. This CDR3 is CASSKEQEVYTEQFF. CDR3 nucleotides: TGTGCCAGCAGCAAGGAGCAGGAGGTCTACACTGAGCAGTTCTTC.

This clonotype was detected many times. Written as DNA, the CDR3 is TGCGCCAGCAGCTTGATGCCTAGCTCGAACACTGAAGCTTTCTTT. The encoded protein is CASSLMPSSNTEAFF. The chain employs TRBV5-1 and TRBJ1-1; D not certain. Between the trimmed V and J ends, which lost 1 base and 1 base, there was a span of 11 bases. The CDR3 runs 15 residues. CDR1 SGHRS and CDR2 YFSETQ come from the germline V gene.

Details on this clonotype: One end of the junction does not line up with germline, which may come from a read error. This chain links TRBV5-5 with TRBJ1-5, with TRBD1 as a possible D gene (6 bases). The CDR3 is 16 residues long. CDR1 and CDR2 (germline): SGHKS, YYEKEE (reference sequence). CDR3 in DNA: TGTACCAGCAGCCGCGATATAGGACAGCTTGGTCAGCCCCAGCATTTT. This sequence encodes CTSSRDIGQLGQPQHF.